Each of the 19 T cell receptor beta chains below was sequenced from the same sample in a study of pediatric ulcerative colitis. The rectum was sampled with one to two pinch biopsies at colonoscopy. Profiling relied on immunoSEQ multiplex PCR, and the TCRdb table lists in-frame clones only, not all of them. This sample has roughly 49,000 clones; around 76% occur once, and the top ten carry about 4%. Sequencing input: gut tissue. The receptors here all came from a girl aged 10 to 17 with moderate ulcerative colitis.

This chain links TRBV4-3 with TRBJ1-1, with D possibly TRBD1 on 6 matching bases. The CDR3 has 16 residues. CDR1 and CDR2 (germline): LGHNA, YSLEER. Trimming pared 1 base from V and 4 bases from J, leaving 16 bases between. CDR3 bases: TGCGCCAGCAGCCAAGTGGGGGGGCTGGTCGGCACTGAAGCTTTCTTT. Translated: CASSQVGGLVGTEAFF.

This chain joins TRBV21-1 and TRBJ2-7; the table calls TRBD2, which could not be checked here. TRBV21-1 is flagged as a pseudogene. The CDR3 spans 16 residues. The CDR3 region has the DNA TGTGCCAGCAGCCCTCGGGGGGGGACACTTACCTACGAGCAGTACTTC. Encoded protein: CASSPRGGTLTYEQYF.

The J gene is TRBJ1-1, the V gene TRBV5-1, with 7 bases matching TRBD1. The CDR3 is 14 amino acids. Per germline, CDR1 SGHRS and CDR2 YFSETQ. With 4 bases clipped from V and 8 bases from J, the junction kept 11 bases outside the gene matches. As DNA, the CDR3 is TGCGCCAGCAGCCTCCTTCCCGGGACAGTGGAAGCTTTCTTT. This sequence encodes CASSLLPGTVEAFF.

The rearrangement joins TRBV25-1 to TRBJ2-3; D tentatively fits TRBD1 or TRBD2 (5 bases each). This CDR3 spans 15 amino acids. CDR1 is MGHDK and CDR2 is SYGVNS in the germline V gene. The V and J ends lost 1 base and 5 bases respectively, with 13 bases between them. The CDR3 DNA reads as TGTGCCAGCAGTGAATCCCAGGGTGGAGGAGATACGCAGTATTTT. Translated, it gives CASSESQGGGDTQYF.

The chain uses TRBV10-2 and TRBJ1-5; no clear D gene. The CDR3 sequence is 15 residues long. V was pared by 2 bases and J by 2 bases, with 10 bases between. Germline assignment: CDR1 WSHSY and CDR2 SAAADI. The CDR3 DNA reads TGCGCCAGCAGTGAGAAAAGGGAGGGCAATCAGCCCCAGCATTTT. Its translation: CASSEKREGNQPQHF.

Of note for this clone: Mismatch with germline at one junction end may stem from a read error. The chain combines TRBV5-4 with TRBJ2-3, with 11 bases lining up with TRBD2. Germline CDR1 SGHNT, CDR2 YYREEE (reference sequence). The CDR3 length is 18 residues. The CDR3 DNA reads TGCGCCAGCAGCTCGTATAGCGGGGGGGCGTTAAGTTGGGATACGCAGTATTTT. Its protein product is CASSSYSGGALSWDTQYF. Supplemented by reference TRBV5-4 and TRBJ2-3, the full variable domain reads ETGVTQSPTHLIKTRGQQVTLRCSSQSGHNTVSWYQQALGQGPQFIFQYYREEENGRGNFPPRFSGLQFPNYSSELNVNALELDDSALYLCASSSYSGGALSWDTQYFGPGTRLTVL.

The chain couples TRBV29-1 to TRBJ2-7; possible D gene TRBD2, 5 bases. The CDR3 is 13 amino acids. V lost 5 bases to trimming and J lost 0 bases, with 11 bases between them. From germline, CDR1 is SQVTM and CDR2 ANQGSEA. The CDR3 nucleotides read TGCAGCGTTACAACCCGGGGCTCCTACGAGCAGTACTTC. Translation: CSVTTRGSYEQYF.

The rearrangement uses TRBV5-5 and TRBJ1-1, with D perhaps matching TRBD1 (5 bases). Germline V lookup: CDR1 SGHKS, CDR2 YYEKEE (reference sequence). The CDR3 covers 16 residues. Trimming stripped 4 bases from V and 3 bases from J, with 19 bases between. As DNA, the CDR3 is TGTGCCAGCAGCCCCGGGGGACGGGCTGGGTACACTGAAGCTTTCTTT. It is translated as CASSPGGRAGYTEAFF. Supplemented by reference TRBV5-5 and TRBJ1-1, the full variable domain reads DAGVTQSPTHLIKTRGQQVTLRCSPISGHKSVSWYQQVLGQGPQFIFQYYEKEERGRGNFPDRFSARQFPNYSSELNVNALLLGDSALYLCASSPGGRAGYTEAFFGQGTRLTVV.

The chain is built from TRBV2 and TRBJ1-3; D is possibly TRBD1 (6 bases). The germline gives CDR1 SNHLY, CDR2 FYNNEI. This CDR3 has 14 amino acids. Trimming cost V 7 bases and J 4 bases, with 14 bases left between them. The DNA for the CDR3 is TGTGCCAGCAACGAACAGGGAGACGGAAACACCATATATTTT. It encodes CASNEQGDGNTIYF.

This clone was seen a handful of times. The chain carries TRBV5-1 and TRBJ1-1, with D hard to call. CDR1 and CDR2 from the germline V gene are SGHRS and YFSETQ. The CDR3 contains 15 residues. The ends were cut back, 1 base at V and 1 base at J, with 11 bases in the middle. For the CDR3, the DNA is TGCGCCAGCAGCTTGTTTGGGGTTCGGAACACTGAAGCTTTCTTT. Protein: CASSLFGVRNTEAFF.

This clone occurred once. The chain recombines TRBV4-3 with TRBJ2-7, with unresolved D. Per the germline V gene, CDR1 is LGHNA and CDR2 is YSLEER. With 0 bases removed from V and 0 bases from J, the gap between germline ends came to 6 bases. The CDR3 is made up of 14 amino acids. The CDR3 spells CASSQEPGSYEQYF. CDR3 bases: TGCGCCAGCAGCCAAGAGCCAGGCTCCTACGAGCAGTACTTC.

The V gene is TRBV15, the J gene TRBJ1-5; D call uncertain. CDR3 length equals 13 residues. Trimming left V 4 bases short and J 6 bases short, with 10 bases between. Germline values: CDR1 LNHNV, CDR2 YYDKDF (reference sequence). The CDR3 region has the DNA TGTGCCACCAGCACTCGACCAGCTCAGCCCCAGCATTTT. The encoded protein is CATSTRPAQPQHF. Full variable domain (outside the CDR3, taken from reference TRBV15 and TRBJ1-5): DAMVIQNPRYQVTQFGKPVTLSCSQTLNHNVMYWYQQKSSQAPKLLFHYYDKDFNNEADTPDNFQSRRPNTSFCFLDIRSPGLGDTAMYLCATSTRPAQPQHFGDGTRLSIL.

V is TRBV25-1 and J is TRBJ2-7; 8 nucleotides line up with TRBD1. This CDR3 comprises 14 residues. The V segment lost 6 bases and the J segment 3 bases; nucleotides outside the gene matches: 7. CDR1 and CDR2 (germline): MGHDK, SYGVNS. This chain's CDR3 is CASSDRGVLYEQYF. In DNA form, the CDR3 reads TGTGCCAGCAGCGACAGGGGTGTGCTCTACGAGCAGTACTTC.

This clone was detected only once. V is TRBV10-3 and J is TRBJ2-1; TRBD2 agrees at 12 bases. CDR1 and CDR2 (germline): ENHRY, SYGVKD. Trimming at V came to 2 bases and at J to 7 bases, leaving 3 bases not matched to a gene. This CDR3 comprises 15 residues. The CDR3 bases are TGTGCCATCAGTGAGGGACTAGCGGGGCTTAATGAGCAGTTCTTC. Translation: CAISEGLAGLNEQFF.

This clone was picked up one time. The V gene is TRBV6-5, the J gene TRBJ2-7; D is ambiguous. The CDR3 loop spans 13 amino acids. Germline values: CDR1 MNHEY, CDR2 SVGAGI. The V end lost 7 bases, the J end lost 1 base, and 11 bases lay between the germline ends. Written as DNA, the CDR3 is TGTGCCAGCAACACCGACAAATCCTACGAGCAGTACTTC. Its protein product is CASNTDKSYEQYF.

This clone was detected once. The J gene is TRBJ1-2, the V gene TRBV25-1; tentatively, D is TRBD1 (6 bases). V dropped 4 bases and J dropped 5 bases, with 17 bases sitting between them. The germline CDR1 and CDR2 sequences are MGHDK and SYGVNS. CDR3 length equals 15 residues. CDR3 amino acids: CASSGNHREFYGYTF. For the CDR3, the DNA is TGTGCCAGCAGTGGGAATCACAGGGAGTTTTATGGCTACACCTTC.

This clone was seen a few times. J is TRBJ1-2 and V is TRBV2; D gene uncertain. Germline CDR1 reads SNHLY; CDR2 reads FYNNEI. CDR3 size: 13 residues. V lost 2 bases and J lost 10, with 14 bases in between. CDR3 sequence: CASSELRPRDYTF. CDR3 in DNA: TGTGCCAGCAGTGAACTTCGCCCGCGGGACTACACCTTC.

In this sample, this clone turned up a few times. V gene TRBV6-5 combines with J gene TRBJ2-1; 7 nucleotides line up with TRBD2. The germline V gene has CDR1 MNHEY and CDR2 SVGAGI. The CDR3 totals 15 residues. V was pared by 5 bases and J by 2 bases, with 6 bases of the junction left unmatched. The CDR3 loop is CASSSGAYPYNEQFF. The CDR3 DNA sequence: TGTGCCAGCAGTAGCGGGGCCTATCCCTACAATGAGCAGTTCTTC.

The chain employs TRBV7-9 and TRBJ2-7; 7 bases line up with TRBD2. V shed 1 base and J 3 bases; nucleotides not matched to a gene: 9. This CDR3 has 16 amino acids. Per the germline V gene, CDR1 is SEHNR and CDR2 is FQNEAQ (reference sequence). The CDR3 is CASSLGSVAGYYEQYF. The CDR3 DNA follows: TGTGCCAGCAGCTTAGGGTCGGTAGCGGGTTACTACGAGCAGTACTTC.